These 11 T cell receptor beta chains were sequenced from one sample in a study of T-cell reconstitution after alpha-beta-depleted transplantation in children. Unique molecular identifiers were built into the TCRbeta library. A single record per CDR3 protein comes from TCRdb applying MiXCR to the PCR reads. The table has fewer than 550,000 distinct CDR3 sequences, roughly 10% seen once. The sample consisted of PBMCs, mostly from graft donor cells, taken 180 days after TCRalphabeta/CD19-depleted stem cell transplant. The receptors stem from a female patient under 10 years old who had a stem cell transplant for aplastic anemia, so the T cells may come from the graft donor.

This clonotype was recorded a few times. V is TRBV7-9 and J is TRBJ2-1, with 7 bases identical to TRBD1. This CDR3 comprises 14 residues. From germline, CDR1 is SEHNR and CDR2 FQNEAQ (reference sequence). V lost 5 bases, J lost 7 bases, and 8 bases stayed unmatched. CDR3 amino acids: CASSRPNRGNEQFF. Here the CDR3 DNA reads TGTGCCAGCAGCCGCCCGAACAGGGGAAATGAGCAGTTCTTC.

In its sample, this clonotype was seen a few times. The chain couples TRBV5-6 to TRBJ2-1, with D possibly TRBD2 on 6 matching bases. Per the germline V gene, CDR1 is SGHDT and CDR2 is YYEEEE. CDR3 length: 16 amino acids. The germline V and J ends were trimmed by 4 bases and 0 bases, with 14 bases remaining between them. The CDR3 DNA reads TGTGCCAGCAGCGCGGGACCGACAAGCTCCTACAATGAGCAGTTCTTC. Translating gives CASSAGPTSSYNEQFF.

This clonotype was recorded at least ten times. The chain is built from TRBV25-1 and TRBJ2-1, with 7 positions matching TRBD2. The length of the CDR3 is 15 residues. V was pared by 8 bases and J by 3 bases, with 10 bases of the junction left unmatched. CDR1 is MGHDK, CDR2 SYGVNS, per germline. CDR3 sequence (DNA): TGTGCCAGCCGGGGAGGGGAGGGGAACTACAATGAGCAGTTCTTC. As protein: CASRGGEGNYNEQFF.

This chain uses TRBV20-1 with TRBJ2-3; the match to TRBD1 covers 8 bases. The length of the CDR3 is 13 residues. Germline V gene data show CDR1 as DFQATT and CDR2 as SNEGSKA (reference sequence). Losses at the gene ends were 7 bases for V and 1 base for J; bases not matched to a gene: 4. This chain's CDR3 is CSETGQGTDTQYF. The CDR3 DNA is TGCAGTGAGACGGGACAGGGCACAGATACGCAGTATTTT.

The V call is TRBV12-3 or TRBV12-4, the J call TRBJ2-2; D possibly corresponds to TRBD1 (6 bases). V lost 7 bases and J 5 bases, leaving 20 bases between the germline ends. The CDR3 consists of 16 residues. Here the CDR3 DNA reads TGTGCCAGCACCATCCACGGGGACACAAGAACCGGGGAGCTGTTTTTT. It specifies CASTIHGDTRTGELFF.

The chain combines TRBV21-1 with TRBJ1-5; the table calls TRBD1, which could not be checked here. TRBV21-1 is labeled a pseudogene. The CDR3 is 15 amino acids. CDR3 in amino acids: CASIVTGDSNQPQHF. As DNA, the CDR3 is TGTGCCAGCATCGTTACGGGGGATAGCAATCAGCCCCAGCATTTT.

This clonotype has only a few counts. The chain couples TRBV13 to TRBJ2-7, with TRBD2 matching 8 bases. Germline V CDR1 and CDR2: PRHDT, FYEKMQ (reference sequence). This CDR3 comprises 16 residues. V shed 3 bases and J 6 bases; nucleotides not matched to a gene: 13. CDR3 loop: CASSFPPQAGAFEQYF. CDR3 in DNA: TGTGCCAGCAGCTTCCCACCCCAAGCGGGAGCTTTCGAGCAGTACTTC. The whole variable domain, filled in from reference TRBV13 and TRBJ2-7, reads AAGVIQSPRHLIKEKRETATLKCYPIPRHDTVYWYQQGPGQDPQFLISFYEKMQSDKGSIPDRFSAQQFSDYHSELNMSSLELGDSALYFCASSFPPQAGAFEQYFGPGTRLTVT.

There are a few counts of this clonotype. The rearrangement joins TRBV18 to TRBJ1-3; 10 nucleotides agree with TRBD1. V lost 6 bases, J lost 3 bases, and 11 bases stayed unmatched. CDR3 length equals 17 residues. Germline V gives CDR1 KGHSH, CDR2 LQKENI. The DNA of the CDR3 is TGTGCCAGCTCGTCCACCGTGGACAGGGGGAATGGAAACACCATATATTTT. The encoded protein is CASSSTVDRGNGNTIYF.

The chain carries TRBV9 and TRBJ2-5, with D tentatively TRBD1 (5 bases). Between the trimmed V and J ends, which lost 0 bases and 5 bases, there was a span of 11 bases. CDR3 length: 14 amino acids. CDR1 and CDR2 from the germline V gene are SGDLS and YYNGEE. This CDR3 is CASSVVAGKETQYF. CDR3 coding DNA: TGTGCCAGCAGCGTAGTCGCAGGGAAGGAGACCCAGTACTTC.

The chain combines TRBV20-1 with TRBJ2-7, with D maybe TRBD2 (5 bases). The length of the CDR3 is 14 residues. V was pared by 2 bases and J by 6 bases, with 17 bases between. Germline lookup yields CDR1 DFQATT and CDR2 SNEGSKA (reference sequence). CDR3 amino acids: CSARRADRGLEQYV. The DNA for the CDR3 is TGCAGTGCTAGAAGGGCCGACCGAGGACTCGAGCAGTACGTC.

The V gene is TRBV10-3, the J gene TRBJ2-3, with 7 bases that match TRBD2. The J segment lost 3 bases and the V segment lost 4 bases, leaving 1 base of the junction unmatched. CDR3 length equals 13 residues. Germline V gene lookup returns CDR1 ENHRY and CDR2 SYGVKD. The CDR3, as DNA: TGTGCCATCAGTGGGCGGGAGACAGATACGCAGTATTTT. Residues: CAISGRETDTQYF.